Detailed here is one T cell receptor (beta chain). Its antigen is not identified. The junction departs from the called germline gene at one end, perhaps through a read error. The data were obtained in a study of T cells in Graves' hyperthyroidism and ophthalmopathy. The study left out patients who had uncontrolled infection, other autoimmune disease, pregnancy or lactation. Diagnosing involved the use of clinical symptoms, serum thyroxine and TRAb, thyroid ultrasound and orbital computed tomography. Study findings and constraints: Expanded thyroid clonotypes (above 0.001) were mostly also found in blood. From stable hyperthyroidism, ophthalmopathy was set apart by a 13 V-J model.

The investigators amplified TCR beta CDR3 regions from RNA transcripts. The HTBI primer set drove a first-round RT-PCR of the TCR CDR3. TCRdb fed the multiplex PCR reads into MiXCR, producing one record per CDR3 protein. The repertoire consists of about half a million distinct CDR3 sequences, with 15% to 20% occurring once and the leading ten covering 47%. The CDR3 loop spans 16 amino acids. Germline CDR1 and CDR2: MGHRA and YSYEKL. The rearrangement uses TRBV4-1 and TRBJ1-5; TRBD1 agrees at 7 bases. The sequence derives from a man between 35 and 55 years old with Graves' ophthalmopathy. Sequenced sample: blood. CDR3 bases: TGCGCCAACAGCCTTCGACAGGGCCCGCAAAATCAGCCCCAGCATTTT. It translates to CANSLRQGPQNQPQHF.